The 6 T cell receptor beta chains listed next were all sequenced from one sample in a study of T cell responses to AZD1222 COVID-19 vaccine. Produced via immunoSEQ multiplex PCR; TCRdb's table is partial and in-frame only. Of 90,000 to 120,000 clones in the sample, around 91% are singletons; the top ten hold less than 25%. This sample comprised peripheral blood, obtained on day 0 of AZD1222 vaccination. The receptor source for this set is an adult in good health.

The V gene is TRBV7-8, the J gene TRBJ2-5, with D tentatively TRBD1 (5 bases). The V and J ends lost 1 base and 4 bases respectively, with 7 bases between them. This CDR3 is built from 13 residues. Germline V gene lookup returns CDR1 SGHVS and CDR2 FQNEAQ. As DNA, the CDR3 is TGTGCCAGCAGCTTAGGCCAGGGAGAGACCCAGTACTTC. This codes for CASSLGQGETQYF.

The CDR3 sequence: CASKGIATDTQYF. The CDR3 nucleotides read TGTGCCAGCAAGGGCATAGCCACAGATACGCAGTATTTT. This chain uses TRBV6-5 with TRBJ2-3; D gene unclear. The V end lost 7 bases, the J end lost 2 bases, and 10 bases lay between the germline ends. Germline V lookup: CDR1 MNHEY, CDR2 SVGAGI. This CDR3 is built from 13 residues.

The genes are TRBV7-2 and TRBJ2-5; D is possibly TRBD2 (7 bases). Germline-derived CDR1 and CDR2 are SGHTA and FQGNSA. The CDR3 runs 17 residues. The V end lost 1 base, the J end lost 1 base, and 16 bases lay between the germline ends. CDR3 sequence reads: CASSLGPRGGFQETQYF. For the CDR3, the DNA is TGTGCCAGCAGCTTAGGTCCAAGGGGGGGATTCCAAGAGACCCAGTACTTC.

The chain combines TRBV30 with TRBJ1-6; D is ambiguous. The CDR3 contains 14 residues. Trimming left V 3 bases short and J 7 bases short, with 13 bases between. CDR1 and CDR2 from the germline V gene are GTSNPN and SVGIG (reference sequence). The CDR3 spells CAWRDLGSNSPLHF. In DNA form, the CDR3 reads TGTGCCTGGAGGGATTTGGGCTCAAATTCACCCCTCCACTTT.

The chain has TRBV18 and TRBJ1-6; 8 nucleotides line up with TRBD1. V was pared by 3 bases and J by 9 bases, with 7 bases of the junction left unmatched. Germline CDR1 is KGHSH and CDR2 is LQKENI. The CDR3 spans 15 residues. The CDR3 DNA reads TGTGCCAGCTCACCGAAACCAGGGGGCGGTTCACCCCTCCACTTT. Its protein product is CASSPKPGGGSPLHF.

The J gene is TRBJ1-2, the V gene TRBV27; D gene uncertain. Germline values: CDR1 MNHEY, CDR2 SMNVEV (reference sequence). V was pared by 3 bases and J by 7 bases, with 15 bases between. The CDR3 is made up of 14 amino acids. The CDR3 nucleotides are TGTGCCAGCAGTTTCCAGTCCCTAGATTCTGGCTACACCTTC. Amino acids: CASSFQSLDSGYTF.